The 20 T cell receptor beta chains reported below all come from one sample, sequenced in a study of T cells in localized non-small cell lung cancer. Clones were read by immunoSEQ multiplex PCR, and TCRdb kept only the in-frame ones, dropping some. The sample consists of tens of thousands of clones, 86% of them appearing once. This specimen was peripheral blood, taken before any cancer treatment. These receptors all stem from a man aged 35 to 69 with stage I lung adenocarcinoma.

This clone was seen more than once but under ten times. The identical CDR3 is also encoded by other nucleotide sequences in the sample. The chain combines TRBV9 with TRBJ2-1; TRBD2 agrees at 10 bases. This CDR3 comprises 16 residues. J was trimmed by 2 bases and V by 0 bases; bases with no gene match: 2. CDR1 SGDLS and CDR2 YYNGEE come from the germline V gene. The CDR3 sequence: CASSVELAGAYNEQFF. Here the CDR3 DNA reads TGTGCCAGCAGCGTAGAGCTAGCGGGGGCCTACAATGAGCAGTTCTTC.

The CDR3 DNA follows: TGTGCCAGCAGCGTCGAGGGAGGGCCAAGAGGTGAGCAGTTCTTC. This encodes CASSVEGGPRGEQFF. The chain employs TRBV9 and TRBJ2-1; 7 nucleotides match TRBD2. The CDR3 is made up of 15 amino acids. V lost 2 bases and J lost 9; bases outside the gene matches: 11. Germline V gene lookup returns CDR1 SGDLS and CDR2 YYNGEE.

CDR3 loop: CASSLGIDSNQPQHF. CDR3 sequence (DNA): TGTGCCAGCAGCTTAGGCATCGATTCCAATCAGCCCCAGCATTTT. V and J are TRBV7-9 and TRBJ1-5; no clear D. The CDR3 has 15 residues. V lost 1 base and J 3 bases, leaving 10 bases between the germline ends. The germline gives CDR1 SEHNR, CDR2 FQNEAQ (reference sequence).

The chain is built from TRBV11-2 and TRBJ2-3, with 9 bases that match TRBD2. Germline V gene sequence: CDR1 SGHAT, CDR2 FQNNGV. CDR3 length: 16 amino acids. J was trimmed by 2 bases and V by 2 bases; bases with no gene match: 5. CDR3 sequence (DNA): TGTGCCAGCAGCTTACGGCTAGCGGGGCCCACAGATACGCAGTATTTT. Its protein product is CASSLRLAGPTDTQYF.

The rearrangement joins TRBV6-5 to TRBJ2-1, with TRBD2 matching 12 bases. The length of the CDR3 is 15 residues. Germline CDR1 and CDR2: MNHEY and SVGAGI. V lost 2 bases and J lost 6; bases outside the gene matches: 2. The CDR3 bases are TGTGCCAGCAGTTACGGACTAGCGGGATCCAATGAGCAGTTCTTC. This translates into CASSYGLAGSNEQFF.

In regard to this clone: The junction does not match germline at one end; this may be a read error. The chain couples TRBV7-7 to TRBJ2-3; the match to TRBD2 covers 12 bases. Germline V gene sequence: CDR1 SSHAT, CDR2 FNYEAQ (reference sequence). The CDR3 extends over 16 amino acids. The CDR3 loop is CASSLGLAGTTDTQYF. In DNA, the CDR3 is TGTGCTAGCAGCTTAGGACTAGCGGGAACCACAGATACGCAGTATTTT. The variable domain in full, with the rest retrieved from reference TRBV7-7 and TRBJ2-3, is GAGVSQSPRYKVTKRGQDVTLRCDPISSHATLYWYQQALGQGPEFLTYFNYEAQPDKSGLPSDRFSAERPEGSISTLTIQRTEQRDSAMYRCASSLGLAGTTDTQYFGPGTRLTVL.

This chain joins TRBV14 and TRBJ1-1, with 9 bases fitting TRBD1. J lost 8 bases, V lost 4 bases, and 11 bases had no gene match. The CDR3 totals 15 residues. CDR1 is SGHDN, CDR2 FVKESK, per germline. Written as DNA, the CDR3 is TGTGCCAGCAGCCCATTCCGGGACAGGGAGAAAGAAGCTTTCTTT. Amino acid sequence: CASSPFRDREKEAFF.

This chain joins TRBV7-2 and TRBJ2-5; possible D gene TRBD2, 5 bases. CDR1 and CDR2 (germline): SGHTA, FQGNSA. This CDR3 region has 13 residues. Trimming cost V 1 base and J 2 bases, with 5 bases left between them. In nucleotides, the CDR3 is TGTGCCAGCAGCTTAGGACTACAAGAGACCCAGTACTTC. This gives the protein CASSLGLQETQYF.

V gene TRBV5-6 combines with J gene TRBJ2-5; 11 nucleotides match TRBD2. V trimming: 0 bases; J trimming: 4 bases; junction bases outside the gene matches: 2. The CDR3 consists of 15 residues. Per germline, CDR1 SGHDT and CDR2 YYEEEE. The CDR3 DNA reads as TGTGCCAGCAGCTTGGCTCTAGCGGGAGGAGAGACCCAGTACTTC. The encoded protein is CASSLALAGGETQYF.

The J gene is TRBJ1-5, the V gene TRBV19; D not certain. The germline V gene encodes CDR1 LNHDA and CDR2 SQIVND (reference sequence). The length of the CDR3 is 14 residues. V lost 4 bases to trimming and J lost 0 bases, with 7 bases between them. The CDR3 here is CASSNRYSNQPQHF. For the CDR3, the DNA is TGTGCCAGTAGTAATCGCTATAGCAATCAGCCCCAGCATTTT.

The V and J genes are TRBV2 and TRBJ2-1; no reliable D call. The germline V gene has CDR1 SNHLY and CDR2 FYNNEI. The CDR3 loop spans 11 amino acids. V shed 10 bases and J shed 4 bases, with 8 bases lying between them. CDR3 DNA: TGTGCCACCGTGCTGTACAATGAGCAGTTCTTC. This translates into CATVLYNEQFF.

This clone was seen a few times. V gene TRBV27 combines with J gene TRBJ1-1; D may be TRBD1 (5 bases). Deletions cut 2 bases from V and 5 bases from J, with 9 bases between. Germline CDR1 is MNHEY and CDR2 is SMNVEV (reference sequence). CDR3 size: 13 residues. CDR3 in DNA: TGTGCCAGCAGTTTACAGGGACCTACTGAAGCTTTCTTT. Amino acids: CASSLQGPTEAFF.

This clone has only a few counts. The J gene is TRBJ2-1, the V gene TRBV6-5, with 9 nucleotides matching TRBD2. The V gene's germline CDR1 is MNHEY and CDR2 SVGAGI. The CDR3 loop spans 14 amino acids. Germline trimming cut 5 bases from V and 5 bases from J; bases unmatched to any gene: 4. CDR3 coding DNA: TGTGCCAGCAGTCCGGGACTAGCCAACAATGAGCAGTTCTTC. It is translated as CASSPGLANNEQFF.

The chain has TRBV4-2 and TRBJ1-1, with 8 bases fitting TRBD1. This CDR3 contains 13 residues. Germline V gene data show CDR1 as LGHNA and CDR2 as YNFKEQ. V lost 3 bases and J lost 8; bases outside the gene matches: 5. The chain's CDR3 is CASSHLGQGEAFF. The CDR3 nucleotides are TGTGCCAGCAGCCACCTAGGACAGGGAGAAGCTTTCTTT.

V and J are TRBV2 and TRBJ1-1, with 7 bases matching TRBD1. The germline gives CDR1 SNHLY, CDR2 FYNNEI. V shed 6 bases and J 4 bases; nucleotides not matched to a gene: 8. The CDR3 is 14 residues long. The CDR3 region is CASSRTGVGTEAFF. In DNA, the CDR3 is TGTGCCAGCAGCCGAACAGGGGTCGGCACTGAAGCTTTCTTT. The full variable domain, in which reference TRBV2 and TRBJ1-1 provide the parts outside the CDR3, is EPEVTQTPSHQVTQMGQEVILRCVPISNHLYFYWYRQILGQKVEFLVSFYNNEISEKSEIFDDQFSVERPDGSNFTLKIRSTKLEDSAMYFCASSRTGVGTEAFFGQGTRLTVV.

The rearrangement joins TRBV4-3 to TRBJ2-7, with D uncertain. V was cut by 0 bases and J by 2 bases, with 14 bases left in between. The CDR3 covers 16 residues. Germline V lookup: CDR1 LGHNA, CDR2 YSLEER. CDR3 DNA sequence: TGCGCCAGCAGCCAAGATTGGGCCGCGTCGACCTACGAGCAGTACTTC. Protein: CASSQDWAASTYEQYF.

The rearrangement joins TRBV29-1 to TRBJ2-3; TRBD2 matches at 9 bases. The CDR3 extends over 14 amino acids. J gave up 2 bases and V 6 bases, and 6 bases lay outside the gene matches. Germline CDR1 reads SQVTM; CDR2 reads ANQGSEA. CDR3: CSVRGRAPTDTQYF. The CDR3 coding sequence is TGCAGCGTCCGCGGGAGGGCTCCCACAGATACGCAGTATTTT.

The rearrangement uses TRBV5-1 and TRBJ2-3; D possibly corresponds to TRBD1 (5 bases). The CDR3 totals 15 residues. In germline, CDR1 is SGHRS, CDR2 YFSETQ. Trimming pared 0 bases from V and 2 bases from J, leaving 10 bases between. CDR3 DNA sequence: TGCGCCAGCAGCTTGGCAGGGTGGGCCACAGATACGCAGTATTTT. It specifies CASSLAGWATDTQYF.

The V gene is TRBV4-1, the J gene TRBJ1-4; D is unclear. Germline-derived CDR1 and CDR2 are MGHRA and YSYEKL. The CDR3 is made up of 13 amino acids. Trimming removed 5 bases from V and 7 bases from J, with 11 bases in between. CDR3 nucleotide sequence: TGCGCCAGCAGCTTAGGTGTAGGTGAAAAACTGTTTTTT. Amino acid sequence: CASSLGVGEKLFF.

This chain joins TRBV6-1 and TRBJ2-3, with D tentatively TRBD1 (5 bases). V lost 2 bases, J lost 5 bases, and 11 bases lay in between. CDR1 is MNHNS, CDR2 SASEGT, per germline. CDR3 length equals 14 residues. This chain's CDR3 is CASSERPQGDTQYF. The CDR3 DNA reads TGTGCCAGCAGTGAAAGGCCCCAGGGAGATACGCAGTATTTT.